There are many counts of the clone carrying this TCR beta chain. Its matching antigen is unknown. This sample was included in a study of T cells in Graves' hyperthyroidism and ophthalmopathy. The authors deemed Graves' hyperthyroidism stable absent ophthalmopathy progression within 18 months. RNA transcripts were the template for amplifying TCR beta CDR3 regions. The study used the HTBI primer set for a first-round RT-PCR of the TCR CDR3. TCRdb called the multiplex PCR reads again in MiXCR, with one record for every CDR3 protein. The sample yields around 350,000 distinct CDR3 sequences, 19% seen once. The CDR3 sequence is 16 residues long. CDR1 SGHAT and CDR2 FQNNGV come from the germline V gene. V dropped 1 base and J dropped 3 bases, with 16 bases sitting between them. Regarding the study as a whole: In the blood, most expanded thyroid clonotypes above 0.001 appeared as well.

Sequencing was performed on blood. The genes are TRBV11-2 and TRBJ2-7; the D is unclear. The TCR originated in a woman between 18 and 29 years old with Graves' hyperthyroidism. CDR3 protein: CASSLVGRADVYEQYF. The DNA of the CDR3 is TGTGCCAGCAGCTTAGTAGGACGGGCAGACGTCTACGAGCAGTACTTC.